Given below is one T cell receptor beta chain in context. The entry originates in a study of T cell repertoires in cytomegalovirus infection. V was clipped by 2 bases and J by 3 bases, with 20 bases between them. CDR1 and CDR2 (germline): SGHTS, YDEGEE. The CDR3 is 17 residues long. TCRdb used MiXCR to reprocess the reads, holding one entry per CDR3 protein. Of just under 550,000 distinct CDR3 sequences in the sample, approximately 26% were seen once. The V and J genes are TRBV5-8 and TRBJ1-2; D is ambiguous. The sequenced material came from PBMCs. The source is a human donor in good health (CMV status not recorded). Some clones in this sample may be carry-over from other donors' samples. DNA for the CDR3: TGTGCCAGCAGCTTTACGAGCGCCGACAAACGATACTATGGCTACACCTTC. Protein product: CASSFTSADKRYYGYTF.